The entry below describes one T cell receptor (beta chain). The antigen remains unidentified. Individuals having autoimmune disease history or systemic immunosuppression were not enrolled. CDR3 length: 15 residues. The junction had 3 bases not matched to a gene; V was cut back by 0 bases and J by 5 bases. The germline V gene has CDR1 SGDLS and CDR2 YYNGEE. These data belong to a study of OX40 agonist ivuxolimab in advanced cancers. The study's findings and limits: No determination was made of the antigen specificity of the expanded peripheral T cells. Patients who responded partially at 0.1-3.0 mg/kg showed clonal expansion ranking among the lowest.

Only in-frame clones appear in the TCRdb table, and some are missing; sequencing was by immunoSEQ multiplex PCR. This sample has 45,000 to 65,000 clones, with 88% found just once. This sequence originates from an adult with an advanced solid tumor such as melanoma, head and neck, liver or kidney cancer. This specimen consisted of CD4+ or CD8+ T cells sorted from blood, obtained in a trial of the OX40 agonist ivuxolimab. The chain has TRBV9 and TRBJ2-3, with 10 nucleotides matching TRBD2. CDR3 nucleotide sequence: TGTGCCAGCAGCGTAGGCTCTAGCGGGAGAGATACGCAGTATTTT. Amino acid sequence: CASSVGSSGRDTQYF.